The T cell receptor (beta chain) under discussion was sequenced for a study of OX40 agonist ivuxolimab in advanced cancers. About the study: Every 2 weeks, ivuxolimab was infused into the patients intravenously at between 0.01 and 10 mg/kg.

The assay was immunoSEQ multiplex PCR, and TCRdb's table has in-frame clones only and misses some. Here the sample spans tens of thousands of clones, around 81% being singletons. A note on this clone: The target antigen is unknown. This likely traces to a read error, being one base from a far larger clone.

The CDR3 length is 14 residues. Germline loops: CDR1 SGHDT, CDR2 YYEEEE. V was clipped by 1 base and J by 2 bases; unmatched bases: 3. Notes on the study in general: Averaged across samples, CD8+ T cells carried more expanded clones than CD4+ did. The expanded peripheral T cells' antigen specificity was not determined.

The chain combines TRBV5-6 with TRBJ2-7; 7 positions agree with TRBD1. The sequencing used CD4+ or CD8+ T cells sorted from blood, collected in a trial of the OX40 agonist ivuxolimab. The clonotype originates from an adult with an advanced solid tumor such as melanoma, head and neck, liver or kidney cancer. The CDR3 coding sequence is TGTGCCAGCAGCTTGACAGGGGCAGCCTACGAGCAGTACGTC. It specifies CASSLTGAAYEQYV.